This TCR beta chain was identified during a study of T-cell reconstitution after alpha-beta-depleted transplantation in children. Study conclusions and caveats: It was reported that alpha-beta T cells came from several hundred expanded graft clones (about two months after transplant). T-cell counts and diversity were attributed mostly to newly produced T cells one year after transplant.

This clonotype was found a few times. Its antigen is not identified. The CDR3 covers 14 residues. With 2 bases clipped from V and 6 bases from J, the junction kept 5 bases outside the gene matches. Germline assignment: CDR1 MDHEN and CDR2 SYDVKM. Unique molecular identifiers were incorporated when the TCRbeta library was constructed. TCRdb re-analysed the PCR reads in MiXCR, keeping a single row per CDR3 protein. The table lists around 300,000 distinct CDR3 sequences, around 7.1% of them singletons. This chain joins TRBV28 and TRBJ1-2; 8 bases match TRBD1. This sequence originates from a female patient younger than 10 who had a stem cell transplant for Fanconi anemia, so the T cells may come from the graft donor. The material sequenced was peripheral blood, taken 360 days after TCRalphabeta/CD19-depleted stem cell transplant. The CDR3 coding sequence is TGTGCCAGCAGTTTACCAGGGGGCATAAATGGCTACACCTTC. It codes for CASSLPGGINGYTF.